The 2 T cell receptor beta chains below come from one sample, sequenced in a study of CD8+ T cells in alopecia areata (dated by TCRdb to 2016 to 2019). Library method: the immunoSEQ multiplex PCR assay. To provide template for TCR sequencing, every sample had RNA extracted and reverse transcribed into cDNA. The clones in this table, taken by TCRdb from immuneACCESS, are in-frame only. Not every clone is retained; where verified, under half of the shortfall comes from an unresolved V gene, and the cause of the rest is unknown. A total of roughly 120,000 clones appear in this sample, about 50% of them only once. The top ten constitute roughly 0.5% of the sample. This specimen's time point label, interpreted: less than five weeks on oral tofacitinib. This sample's treatment or condition label indicates: oral pan-JAK inhibitor, 5-10 mg twice daily. The source was CD4+ T cells sorted from blood, collected at week 4, from a patient treated with tofacitinib. The receptors here all came from a human donor with alopecia areata.

This clone was found once. The chain couples TRBV9 to TRBJ2-1, with D perhaps being TRBD1 or TRBD2 (5 bases each). From germline, CDR1 is SGDLS and CDR2 YYNGEE. This CDR3 spans 15 amino acids. The V gene lost 4 bases and the J gene lost 2 bases, with 13 bases spanning the gap. The CDR3 protein is CASSPAGDPYNEQFF. The CDR3 bases are TGTGCCAGCAGCCCCGCCGGGGACCCCTACAATGAGCAGTTCTTC.

This clone was recorded a few times. This rearrangement joins TRBV6-5 to TRBJ2-7; D is ambiguous. This CDR3 spans 13 amino acids. CDR1 and CDR2 from the germline V gene are MNHEY and SVGAGI. V was clipped by 3 bases and J by 2 bases, with 8 bases between them. CDR3 protein: CASSYKVAYEQYF. CDR3 nucleotide sequence: TGTGCCAGCAGTTATAAGGTTGCCTACGAGCAGTACTTC.